This is a list of T cell receptor beta chains from one sample in a study of human T cells and chemical hapten exposure. Each CDR3 protein gets one entry after TCRdb re-called the 5' RACE reads with MiXCR. In the table there are about 81,000 distinct CDR3 sequences, 6% to 8.5% of which are singletons. These receptor sequences come from a male donor in good health. Each CDR3 is given with its conserved first and last residue. A D gene is named only where the DNA matches it firmly. Clone size, where shown, is once, few, many, or a class for clones that have expanded.

j_gene: TRBJ2-1
abundance: many
v_gene: TRBV6-4
d_gene: -
CDR3aa: CASSPWPTYNEQFF
CDR3nt: TGTGCCAGCAGTCCCTGGCCCACCTACAATGAGCAGTTCTTC

j_gene: TRBJ2-1
abundance: -
v_gene: TRBV6-2/TRBV6-3
d_gene: TRBD2
CDR3aa: CASSPGSGGPHNEQFF
CDR3nt: TGTGCCAGCAGTCCCGGGAGCGGGGGACCCCACAATGAGCAGTTCTTC

j_gene: TRBJ2-3
abundance: few
v_gene: TRBV25-1
d_gene: TRBD2
CDR3aa: CASSEWLGTSGTDTQYF
CDR3nt: TGTGCCAGCAGTGAATGGCTTGGGACTAGCGGTACAGATACGCAGTATTTT

j_gene: TRBJ1-1
abundance: few
v_gene: TRBV6-5
d_gene: -
CDR3aa: CASSSPTENTEAFF
CDR3nt: TGTGCCAGCAGTTCTCCCACAGAGAACACTGAAGCTTTCTTT

j_gene: TRBJ2-2
abundance: few
v_gene: TRBV6-6
d_gene: -
CDR3aa: CASSVSQPLTQTGELFF
CDR3nt: TGTGCCAGCAGTGTATCCCAACCTCTGACCCAGACCGGGGAGCTGTTTTTT

j_gene: TRBJ2-7
abundance: many
v_gene: TRBV6-2/TRBV6-3
d_gene: -
CDR3aa: CASGYRVHEQYF
CDR3nt: TGTGCCAGCGGATACAGGGTCCACGAGCAGTACTTC

j_gene: TRBJ1-6
abundance: -
v_gene: TRBV5-1
d_gene: -
CDR3aa: CASSPGQFDSPLHF
CDR3nt: TGCGCCAGCAGCCCTGGACAGTTTGATTCACCCCTCCACTTT

j_gene: TRBJ2-3
abundance: few
v_gene: TRBV18
d_gene: -
CDR3aa: CASSPLETGYTDTQYF
CDR3nt: TGTGCCAGCTCACCTCTCGAGACAGGATACACAGATACGCAGTATTTT

j_gene: TRBJ2-4
abundance: few
v_gene: TRBV12-3/TRBV12-4
d_gene: -
CDR3aa: CASSSDMLAKNIQYF
CDR3nt: TGTGCCAGCAGTTCTGACATGCTAGCCAAAAACATTCAGTACTTC

j_gene: TRBJ2-3
abundance: many
v_gene: TRBV5-6
d_gene: -
CDR3aa: CASSSLGDTQYF
CDR3nt: TGTGCCAGCAGCTCCCTTGGAGATACGCAGTATTTT

j_gene: TRBJ1-6
abundance: few
v_gene: TRBV5-4
d_gene: -
CDR3aa: CASSYRTVNSPLHF
CDR3nt: TGTGCCAGCAGCTACCGGACAGTTAATTCACCCCTCCACTTT

j_gene: TRBJ2-7
abundance: many
v_gene: TRBV6-5
d_gene: TRBD1
CDR3aa: CASSWDRAVNEQYF
CDR3nt: TGTGCCAGCAGTTGGGACAGGGCCGTCAATGAGCAGTACTTC

j_gene: TRBJ1-4
abundance: few
v_gene: TRBV7-2
d_gene: TRBD1
CDR3aa: CASSPSGQGEKLFF
CDR3nt: TGTGCCAGCAGCCCTTCCGGACAGGGGGAAAAACTGTTTTTT

j_gene: TRBJ2-3
abundance: many
v_gene: TRBV20-1
d_gene: TRBD1
CDR3aa: CSAPPRTGLDTQYF
CDR3nt: TGCAGTGCGCCACCTCGGACAGGCCTAGATACGCAGTATTTT

j_gene: TRBJ2-7
abundance: few
v_gene: TRBV29-1
d_gene: TRBD1
CDR3aa: CSVVDRGTRFYEQYF
CDR3nt: TGCAGCGTTGTGGACAGGGGAACCAGATTCTACGAGCAGTACTTC

j_gene: TRBJ2-3
abundance: many
v_gene: TRBV12-3/TRBV12-4
d_gene: TRBD2
CDR3aa: CASSLGLAGPTDTQYF
CDR3nt: TGTGCCAGCAGTTTGGGGCTAGCGGGGCCAACAGATACGCAGTATTTT

j_gene: TRBJ1-1
abundance: many
v_gene: TRBV27
d_gene: TRBD1
CDR3aa: CASSPPNRGNTEAFF
CDR3nt: TGTGCCAGCAGTCCACCTAACAGGGGGAACACTGAAGCTTTCTTT

j_gene: TRBJ1-5
abundance: many
v_gene: TRBV12-3/TRBV12-4
d_gene: -
CDR3aa: CASTPWEGDQPQHF
CDR3nt: TGTGCCAGCACCCCTTGGGAGGGGGATCAGCCCCAGCATTTT

j_gene: TRBJ2-3
abundance: many
v_gene: TRBV29-1
d_gene: -
CDR3aa: CSVEDGLVQYF
CDR3nt: TGCAGCGTTGAAGATGGCCTAGTGCAGTATTTT

j_gene: TRBJ2-7
abundance: many
v_gene: TRBV20-1
d_gene: TRBD1
CDR3aa: CSARGQAKYEQYF
CDR3nt: TGCAGTGCTAGGGGACAGGCAAAGTACGAGCAGTACTTC

j_gene: TRBJ2-3
abundance: few
v_gene: TRBV14
d_gene: -
CDR3aa: CASSQDVVVSTDTQYF
CDR3nt: TGTGCCAGCAGCCAAGATGTGGTCGTTAGCACAGATACGCAGTATTTT

j_gene: TRBJ2-7
abundance: few
v_gene: TRBV12-3/TRBV12-4
d_gene: TRBD1
CDR3aa: CASTGQGSVYEQYF
CDR3nt: TGTGCCAGCACCGGACAGGGAAGTGTCTACGAGCAGTACTTC

j_gene: TRBJ2-7
abundance: many
v_gene: TRBV20-1
d_gene: TRBD1
CDR3aa: CSARGQRSYEQYF
CDR3nt: TGCAGTGCTAGGGGACAGAGATCCTACGAGCAGTACTTC

j_gene: TRBJ1-5
abundance: many
v_gene: TRBV6-2/TRBV6-3
d_gene: TRBD1
CDR3aa: CASSPQGQGENQPQHF
CDR3nt: TGTGCCAGCAGTCCCCAGGGACAGGGGGAAAATCAGCCCCAGCATTTT

j_gene: TRBJ2-2
abundance: few
v_gene: TRBV5-1
d_gene: -
CDR3aa: CASSLAGKDTGELFF
CDR3nt: TGCGCCAGCAGCTTGGCCGGGAAGGACACCGGGGAGCTGTTTTTT

j_gene: TRBJ2-2
abundance: many
v_gene: TRBV6-2/TRBV6-3
d_gene: TRBD2
CDR3aa: CASSYSLAGGNTGELFF
CDR3nt: TGTGCCAGCAGTTACTCTCTAGCGGGGGGGAACACCGGGGAGCTGTTTTTT

j_gene: TRBJ1-3
abundance: few
v_gene: TRBV4-2
d_gene: -
CDR3aa: CASSPGVSDSGNTIYF
CDR3nt: TGTGCCAGCAGCCCCGGGGTGAGCGACTCTGGAAACACCATATATTTT

j_gene: TRBJ2-3
abundance: few
v_gene: TRBV10-3
d_gene: -
CDR3aa: CAISGISTDTQYF
CDR3nt: TGTGCCATCAGCGGGATTTCCACAGATACGCAGTATTTT

j_gene: TRBJ2-1
abundance: many
v_gene: TRBV5-1
d_gene: -
CDR3aa: CASSLPGTIGEQFF
CDR3nt: TGCGCCAGCAGCTTGCCAGGGACAATCGGTGAGCAGTTCTTC

j_gene: TRBJ1-6
abundance: few
v_gene: TRBV6-2/TRBV6-3
d_gene: -
CDR3aa: CASSYRQSSYNSPLHF
CDR3nt: TGTGCCAGCAGTTATCGTCAGAGCTCCTATAATTCACCCCTCCACTTT

j_gene: TRBJ2-5
abundance: many
v_gene: TRBV2
d_gene: -
CDR3aa: CASSADLSRRTQYF
CDR3nt: TGTGCCAGCAGCGCGGACCTGAGCCGGAGGACCCAGTACTTC

j_gene: TRBJ1-2
abundance: few
v_gene: TRBV5-6
d_gene: -
CDR3aa: CASSLDRAGGYTF
CDR3nt: TGTGCCAGCAGCTTGGACAGGGCGGGAGGCTACACCTTC

j_gene: TRBJ2-7
abundance: few
v_gene: TRBV5-5
d_gene: -
CDR3aa: CASSLRTSTYEQYF
CDR3nt: TGTGCCAGCAGCTTGAGAACATCAACCTACGAGCAGTACTTC

j_gene: TRBJ2-2
abundance: many
v_gene: TRBV7-2
d_gene: -
CDR3aa: CASTPDSYTGELFF
CDR3nt: TGTGCCAGCACCCCAGACAGTTACACCGGGGAGCTGTTTTTT

j_gene: TRBJ2-7
abundance: -
v_gene: TRBV18
d_gene: TRBD1
CDR3aa: CASSPLGQDEQYF
CDR3nt: TGTGCCAGCTCACCACTGGGACAGGACGAGCAGTACTTC

j_gene: TRBJ2-6
abundance: many
v_gene: TRBV6-6
d_gene: -
CDR3aa: CASSETGSGANVLTF
CDR3nt: TGTGCCAGCAGCGAAACAGGGAGTGGGGCCAACGTCCTGACTTTC

j_gene: TRBJ2-7
abundance: -
v_gene: TRBV4-3
d_gene: -
CDR3aa: CASSQDRRGGSYEQYF
CDR3nt: TGCGCCAGCAGCCAAGATCGCCGGGGCGGCTCCTACGAGCAGTACTTC

j_gene: TRBJ2-2
abundance: few
v_gene: TRBV9
d_gene: -
CDR3aa: CASSVGADLRRAGELFF
CDR3nt: TGTGCCAGCAGCGTTGGGGCGGATCTCCGGAGGGCCGGGGAGCTGTTTTTT

j_gene: TRBJ1-2
abundance: -
v_gene: TRBV7-2
d_gene: -
CDR3aa: CASSLHGGYTF
CDR3nt: TGTGCCAGCAGCTTGCATGGTGGCTACACCTTC

j_gene: TRBJ2-3
abundance: many
v_gene: TRBV7-9
d_gene: -
CDR3aa: CASSYGGSTDTQYF
CDR3nt: TGTGCCAGCAGCTATGGCGGTAGCACAGATACGCAGTATTTT

j_gene: TRBJ1-6
abundance: many
v_gene: TRBV12-5
d_gene: -
CDR3aa: CASAEQGPYNSPLHF
CDR3nt: TGTGCTAGTGCCGAACAGGGTCCCTATAATTCACCCCTCCACTTT

j_gene: TRBJ1-4
abundance: -
v_gene: TRBV7-6
d_gene: -
CDR3aa: CASTTASGGANEKLFF
CDR3nt: TGTGCCAGCACTACAGCGTCCGGGGGCGCGAATGAAAAACTGTTTTTT

j_gene: TRBJ2-5
abundance: few
v_gene: TRBV29-1
d_gene: TRBD2
CDR3aa: CSVPAGGETQYF
CDR3nt: TGCAGCGTCCCCGCGGGGGGGGAGACCCAGTACTTC

j_gene: TRBJ1-1
abundance: -
v_gene: TRBV10-3
d_gene: TRBD1
CDR3aa: CAISQRPDWTGITEAFF
CDR3nt: TGTGCCATCAGTCAGCGACCCGATTGGACAGGGATCACTGAAGCTTTCTTT

j_gene: TRBJ2-1
abundance: -
v_gene: TRBV20-1
d_gene: TRBD1
CDR3aa: CSATGQGLRLSYNEQFF
CDR3nt: TGCAGTGCCACCGGACAGGGACTCCGATTGTCCTACAATGAGCAGTTCTTC

j_gene: TRBJ2-1
abundance: -
v_gene: TRBV29-1
d_gene: TRBD2
CDR3aa: CSVGGTSGGSYNEQFF
CDR3nt: TGCAGCGTCGGAGGAACTAGCGGGGGTTCCTACAATGAGCAGTTCTTC

j_gene: TRBJ2-5
abundance: few
v_gene: TRBV10-3
d_gene: -
CDR3aa: CAKHTRIQETQYF
CDR3nt: TGTGCCAAACATACTAGGATCCAAGAGACCCAGTACTTC

j_gene: TRBJ2-1
abundance: few
v_gene: TRBV27
d_gene: -
CDR3aa: CASSLSWTNYNEQFF
CDR3nt: TGTGCCAGCAGTTTATCATGGACAAATTACAATGAGCAGTTCTTC

j_gene: TRBJ2-1
abundance: -
v_gene: TRBV12-3/TRBV12-4
d_gene: TRBD2
CDR3aa: CASSPQLAGGWNEQFF
CDR3nt: TGTGCCAGCAGTCCCCAGCTAGCGGGAGGGTGGAATGAGCAGTTCTTC

j_gene: TRBJ1-2
abundance: -
v_gene: TRBV12-3/TRBV12-4
d_gene: TRBD1
CDR3aa: CASSLNPDRANYGYTF
CDR3nt: TGTGCCAGCAGTTTGAACCCGGACAGGGCTAACTATGGCTACACCTTC

j_gene: TRBJ2-6
abundance: few
v_gene: TRBV5-4
d_gene: -
CDR3aa: CASSRDPFSGANVLTF
CDR3nt: TGTGCCAGCAGCCGGGACCCGTTCTCTGGGGCCAACGTCCTGACTTTC

j_gene: TRBJ2-7
abundance: many
v_gene: TRBV5-1
d_gene: TRBD2
CDR3aa: CASSGPGLAGRSSYEQYF
CDR3nt: TGCGCCAGCAGCGGTCCGGGACTAGCGGGAAGGAGCTCCTACGAGCAGTACTTC